Included here is one T cell receptor (beta chain) sequence, with context. What it recognizes is unknown. These data come from a study of post-analysis software for immune sequencing data. In the study overall: Several disease courses (relapsing-remitting, secondary progressive and progressive-relapsing) of multiple sclerosis were included.

Study-level points and caveats: The F measure placed samples prepared in the same batch into strongly shared clusters. Normalized Chao1 diversity was significantly lower in multiple sclerosis patients than in controls.

The authors incorporated unique molecular identifiers into the TCR beta cDNA libraries. From approximately 1 to 10 million T cells, 550,000 or so cDNA molecules were obtained. Using its own MiXCR run on the PCR reads, TCRdb lists one record per CDR3 protein. The profile shows roughly 600,000 distinct CDR3 sequences, about 40% of them singletons. The receptor was isolated from a girl aged 10-17 years with multiple sclerosis. Sequenced material: blood.

The CDR3 DNA sequence: TGCAGCGTTGAGACTCCCAGCTCCTACGAGCAGTACTTC. It is translated as CSVETPSSYEQYF. The rearrangement uses TRBV29-1 and TRBJ2-7, with no clear D. Germline CDR1 and CDR2: SQVTM and ANQGSEA. V lost 3 bases and J lost 0, with 9 bases in between. This CDR3 has 13 amino acids.